This T cell receptor (beta chain) stems from a study of T cells in localized non-small cell lung cancer. Study-wide findings and caveats: Exceeding tumor, uninvolved adjacent lung had the highest T cell clonality. Heterogeneity stays possible, as sequencing covered only one tumor region. Researchers found a median approximately 55 of the top 100 tumor clones in adjacent lung.

This clone was recorded a few times. What it binds is unknown. CDR1 is LNHDA, CDR2 SQIVND, per germline (reference sequence). The CDR3 has 15 amino acids. V was shortened by 3 bases and J by 7 bases, with 16 bases between the two germline ends. Atypia-free adjacent lung was sampled at least 2 cm beyond the tumor margin. Sequencing used immunoSEQ multiplex PCR; TCRdb keeps in-frame clones, though not all of them. The sample lists more than 1,500 clones; around 20% were seen once. The origin of this receptor is a man aged 40 to 69 with stage I lung adenocarcinoma. The sequencing here drew on normal lung tissue next to the tumor, taken before any cancer treatment. The chain joins TRBV19 to TRBJ2-1, with D unresolved. The CDR3 loop is CASSITALPPNEQFF. CDR3 bases: TGTGCCAGTAGTATTACGGCCCTCCCGCCGAATGAGCAGTTCTTC. The full variable domain, its missing parts supplied by reference TRBV19 and TRBJ2-1, is DGGITQSPKYLFRKEGQNVTLSCEQNLNHDAMYWYRQDPGQGLRLIYYSQIVNDFQKGDIAEGYSVSREKKESFPLTVTSAQKNPTAFYLCASSITALPPNEQFFGPGTRLTVL.